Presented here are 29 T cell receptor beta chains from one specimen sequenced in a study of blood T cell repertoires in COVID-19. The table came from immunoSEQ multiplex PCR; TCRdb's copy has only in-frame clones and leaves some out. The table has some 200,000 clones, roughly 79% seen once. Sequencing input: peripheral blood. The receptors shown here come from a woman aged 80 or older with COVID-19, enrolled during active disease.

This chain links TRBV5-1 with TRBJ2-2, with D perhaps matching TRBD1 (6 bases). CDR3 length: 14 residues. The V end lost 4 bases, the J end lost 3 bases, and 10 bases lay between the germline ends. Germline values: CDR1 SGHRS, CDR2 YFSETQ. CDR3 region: CASSQGGYTGELFF. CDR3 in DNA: TGCGCCAGCAGCCAAGGGGGTTACACCGGGGAGCTGTTTTTT.

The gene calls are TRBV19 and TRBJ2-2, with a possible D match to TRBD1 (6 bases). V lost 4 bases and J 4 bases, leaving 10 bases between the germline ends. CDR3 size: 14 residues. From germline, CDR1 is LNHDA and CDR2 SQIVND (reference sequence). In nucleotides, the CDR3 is TGTGCCAGTAGTACCCGAGGGGGCACCGGGGAGCTGTTTTTT. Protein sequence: CASSTRGGTGELFF.

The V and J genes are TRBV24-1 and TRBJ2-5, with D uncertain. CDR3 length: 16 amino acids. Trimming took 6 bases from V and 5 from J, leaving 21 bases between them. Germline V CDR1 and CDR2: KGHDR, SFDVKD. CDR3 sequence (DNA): TGTGCCACCAGTTTAGGCGGAGCGCACAATCGGGAGACCCAGTACTTC. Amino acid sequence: CATSLGGAHNRETQYF.

The DNA of the CDR3 is TGTGCCAGCAAAACTCTAGCGGATCAAGAGACCCAGTACTTC. It codes for CASKTLADQETQYF. The gene calls are TRBV27 and TRBJ2-5; 7 nucleotides line up with TRBD2. This CDR3 has 14 amino acids. CDR1 is MNHEY, CDR2 SMNVEV, per germline (reference sequence). V lost 7 bases, J lost 2 bases, and 7 bases stayed unmatched.

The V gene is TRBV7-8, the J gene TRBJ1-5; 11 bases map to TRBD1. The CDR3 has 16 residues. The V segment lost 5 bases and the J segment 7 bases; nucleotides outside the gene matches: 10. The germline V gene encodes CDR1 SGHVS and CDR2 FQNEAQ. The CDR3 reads CASSDSGTGGYQPQHF. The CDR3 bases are TGTGCCAGCAGCGACTCCGGGACAGGGGGGTACCAGCCCCAGCATTTT. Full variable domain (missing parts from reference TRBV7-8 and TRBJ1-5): GAGVSQSPRYKVAKRGQDVALRCDPISGHVSLFWYQQALGQGPEFLTYFQNEAQLDKSGLPSDRFFAERPEGSVSTLKIQRTQQEDSAVYLCASSDSGTGGYQPQHFGDGTRLSIL.

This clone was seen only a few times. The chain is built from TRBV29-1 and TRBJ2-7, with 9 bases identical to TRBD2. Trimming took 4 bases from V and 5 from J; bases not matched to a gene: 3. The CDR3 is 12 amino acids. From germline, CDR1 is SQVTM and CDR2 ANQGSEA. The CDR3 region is CSVGGGGNEQYF. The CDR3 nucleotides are TGCAGCGTTGGCGGGGGGGGGAACGAGCAGTACTTC.

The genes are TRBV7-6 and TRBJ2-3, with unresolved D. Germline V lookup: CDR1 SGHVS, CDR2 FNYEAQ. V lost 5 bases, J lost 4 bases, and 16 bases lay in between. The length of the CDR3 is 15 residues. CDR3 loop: CASSPHPGGADTQYF. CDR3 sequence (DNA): TGTGCCAGCAGCCCCCACCCGGGTGGCGCAGATACGCAGTATTTT.

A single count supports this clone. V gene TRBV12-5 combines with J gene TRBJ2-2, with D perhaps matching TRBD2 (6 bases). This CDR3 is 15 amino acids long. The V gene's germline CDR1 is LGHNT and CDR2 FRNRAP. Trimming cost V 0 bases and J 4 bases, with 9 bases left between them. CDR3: CASGLVVGGTGELFF. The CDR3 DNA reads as TGTGCTAGTGGTTTGGTAGTCGGGGGCACCGGGGAGCTGTTTTTT. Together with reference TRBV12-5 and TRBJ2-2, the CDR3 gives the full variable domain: DARVTQTPRHKVTEMGQEVTMRCQPILGHNTVFWYRQTMMQGLELLAYFRNRAPLDDSGMPKDRFSAEMPDATLATLKIQPSEPRDSAVYFCASGLVVGGTGELFFGEGSRLTVL.

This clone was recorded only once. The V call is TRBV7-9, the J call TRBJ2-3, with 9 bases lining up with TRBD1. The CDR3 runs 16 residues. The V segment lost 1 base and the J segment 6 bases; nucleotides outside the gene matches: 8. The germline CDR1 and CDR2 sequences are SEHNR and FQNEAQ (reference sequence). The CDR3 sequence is CASSLVVYGTGDTQYF. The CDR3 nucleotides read TGTGCCAGCAGCTTAGTAGTCTACGGGACAGGGGATACGCAGTATTTT. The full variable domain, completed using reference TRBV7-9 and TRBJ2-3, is DTGVSQNPRHKITKRGQNVTFRCDPISEHNRLYWYRQTLGQGPEFLTYFQNEAQLEKSRLLSDRFSAERPKGSFSTLEIQRTEQGDSAMYLCASSLVVYGTGDTQYFGPGTRLTVL.

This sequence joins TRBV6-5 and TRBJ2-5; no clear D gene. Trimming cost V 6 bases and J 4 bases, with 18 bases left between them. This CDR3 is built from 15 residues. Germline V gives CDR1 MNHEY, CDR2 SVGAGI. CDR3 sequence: CASSRGSIELETQYF. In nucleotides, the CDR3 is TGTGCCAGCAGCCGCGGTAGCATCGAGCTAGAGACCCAGTACTTC.

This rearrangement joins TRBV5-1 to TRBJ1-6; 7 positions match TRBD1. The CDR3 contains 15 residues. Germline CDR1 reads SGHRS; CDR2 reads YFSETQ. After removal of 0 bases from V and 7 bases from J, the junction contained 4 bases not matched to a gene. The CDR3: CASSLEGAENSPLHF. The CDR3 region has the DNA TGCGCCAGCAGCTTGGAGGGGGCTGAGAATTCACCCCTCCACTTT.

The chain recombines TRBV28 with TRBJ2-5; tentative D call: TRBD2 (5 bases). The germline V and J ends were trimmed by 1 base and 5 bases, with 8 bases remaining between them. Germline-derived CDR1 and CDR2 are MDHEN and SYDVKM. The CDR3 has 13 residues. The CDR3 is CASSLYGEETQYF. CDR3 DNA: TGTGCCAGCAGTTTATATGGGGAGGAGACCCAGTACTTC.

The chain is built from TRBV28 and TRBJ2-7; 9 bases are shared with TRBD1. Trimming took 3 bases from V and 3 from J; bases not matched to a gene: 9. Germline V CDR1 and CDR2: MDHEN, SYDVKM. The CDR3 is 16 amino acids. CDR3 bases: TGTGCCAGCAGTTTGATCGGGACAGGGTTCTTCTACGAGCAGTACTTC. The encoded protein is CASSLIGTGFFYEQYF.

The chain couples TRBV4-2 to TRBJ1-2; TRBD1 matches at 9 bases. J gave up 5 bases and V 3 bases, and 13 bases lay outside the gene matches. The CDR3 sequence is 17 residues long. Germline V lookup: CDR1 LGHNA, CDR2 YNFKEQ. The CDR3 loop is CASSHFGADRGHYGYTF. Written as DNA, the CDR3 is TGTGCCAGCAGCCACTTTGGAGCGGACAGGGGCCATTATGGCTACACCTTC.

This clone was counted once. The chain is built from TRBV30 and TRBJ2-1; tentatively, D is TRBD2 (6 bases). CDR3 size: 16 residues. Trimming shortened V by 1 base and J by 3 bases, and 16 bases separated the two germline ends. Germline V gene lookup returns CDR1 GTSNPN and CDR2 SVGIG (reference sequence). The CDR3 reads CAWSAPLAVYYNEQFF. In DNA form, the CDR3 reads TGTGCCTGGAGTGCTCCTTTAGCGGTCTACTACAATGAGCAGTTCTTC. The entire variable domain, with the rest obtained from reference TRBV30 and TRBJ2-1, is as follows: SQTIHQWPATLVQPVGSPLSLECTVEGTSNPNLYWYRQAAGRGLQLLFYSVGIGQISSEVPQNLSASRPQDRQFILSSKKLLLSDSGFYLCAWSAPLAVYYNEQFFGPGTRLTVL.

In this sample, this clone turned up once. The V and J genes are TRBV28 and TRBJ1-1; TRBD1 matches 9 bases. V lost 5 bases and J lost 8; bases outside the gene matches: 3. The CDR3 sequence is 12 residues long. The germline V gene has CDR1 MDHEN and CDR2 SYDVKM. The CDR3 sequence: CASSRDRVEAFF. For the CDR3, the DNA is TGTGCCAGCAGTCGGGACAGGGTGGAAGCTTTCTTT. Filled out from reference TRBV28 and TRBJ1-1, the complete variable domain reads DVKVTQSSRYLVKRTGEKVFLECVQDMDHENMFWYRQDPGLGLRLIYFSYDVKMKEKGDIPEGYSVSREKKERFSLILESASTNQTSMYLCASSRDRVEAFFGQGTRLTVV.

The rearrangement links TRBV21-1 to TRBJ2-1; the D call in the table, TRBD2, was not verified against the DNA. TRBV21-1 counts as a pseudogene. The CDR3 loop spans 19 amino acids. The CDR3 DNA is TGTGCCAGCAGCAACCGGACTAGCGGGAGGGCCAGGGCCTACAATGAGCAGTTCTTC. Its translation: CASSNRTSGRARAYNEQFF.

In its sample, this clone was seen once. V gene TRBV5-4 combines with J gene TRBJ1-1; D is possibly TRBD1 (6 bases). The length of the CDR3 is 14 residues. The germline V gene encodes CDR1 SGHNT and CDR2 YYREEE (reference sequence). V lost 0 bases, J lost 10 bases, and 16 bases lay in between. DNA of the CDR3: TGTGCCAGCAGCTTGGACAGGGATAAGATCTCAGCTTTCTTT. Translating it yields CASSLDRDKISAFF.

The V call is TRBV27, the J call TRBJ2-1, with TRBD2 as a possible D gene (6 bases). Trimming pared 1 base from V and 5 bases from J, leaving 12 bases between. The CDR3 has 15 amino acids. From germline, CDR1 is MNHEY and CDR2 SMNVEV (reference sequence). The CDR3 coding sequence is TGTGCCAGCAGTTTATTCCAGCGGGCAAACAATGAGCAGTTCTTC. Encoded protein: CASSLFQRANNEQFF.

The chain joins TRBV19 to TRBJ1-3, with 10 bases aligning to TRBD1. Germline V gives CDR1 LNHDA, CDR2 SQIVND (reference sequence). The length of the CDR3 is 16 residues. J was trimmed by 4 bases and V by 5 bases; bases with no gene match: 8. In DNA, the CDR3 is TGTGCCAGTAGTGGCCGGGGACAGGGGCCCGGAAACACCATATATTTT. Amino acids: CASSGRGQGPGNTIYF.

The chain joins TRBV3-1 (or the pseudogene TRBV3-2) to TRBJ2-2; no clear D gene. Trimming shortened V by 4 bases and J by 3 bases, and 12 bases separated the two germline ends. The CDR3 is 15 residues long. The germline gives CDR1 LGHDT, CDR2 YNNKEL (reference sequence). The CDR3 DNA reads TGTGCCAGCAGCCGGTCTCCCCAGGACACCGGGGAGCTGTTTTTT. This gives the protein CASSRSPQDTGELFF.

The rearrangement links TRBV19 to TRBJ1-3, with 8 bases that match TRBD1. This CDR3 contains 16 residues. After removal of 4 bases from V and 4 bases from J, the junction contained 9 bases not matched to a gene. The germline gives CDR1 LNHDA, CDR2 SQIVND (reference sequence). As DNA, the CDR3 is TGTGCCAGTAGTAATGGACAGGGTCTGGAAGGAAACACCATATATTTT. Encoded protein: CASSNGQGLEGNTIYF.

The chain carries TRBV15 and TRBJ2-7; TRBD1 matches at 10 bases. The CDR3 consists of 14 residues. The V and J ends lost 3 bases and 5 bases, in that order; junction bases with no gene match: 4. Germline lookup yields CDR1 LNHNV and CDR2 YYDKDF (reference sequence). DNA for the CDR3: TGTGCCACCAGCAGCGGAGGGACAGGGGACGAGCAGTACTTC. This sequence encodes CATSSGGTGDEQYF.

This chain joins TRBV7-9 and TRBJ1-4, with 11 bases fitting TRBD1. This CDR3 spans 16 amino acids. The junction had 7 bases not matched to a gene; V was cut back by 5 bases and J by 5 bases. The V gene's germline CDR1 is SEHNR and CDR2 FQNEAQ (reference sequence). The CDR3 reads CASSTSRDRGNEKLFF. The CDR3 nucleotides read TGTGCCAGCAGCACAAGCCGGGACAGGGGGAATGAAAAACTGTTTTTT.

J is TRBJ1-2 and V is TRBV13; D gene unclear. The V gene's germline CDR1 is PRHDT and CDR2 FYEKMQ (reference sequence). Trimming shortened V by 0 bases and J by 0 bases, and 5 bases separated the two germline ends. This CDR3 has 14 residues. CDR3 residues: CASSLGPANYGYTF. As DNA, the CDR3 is TGTGCCAGCAGCTTAGGTCCAGCTAACTATGGCTACACCTTC.

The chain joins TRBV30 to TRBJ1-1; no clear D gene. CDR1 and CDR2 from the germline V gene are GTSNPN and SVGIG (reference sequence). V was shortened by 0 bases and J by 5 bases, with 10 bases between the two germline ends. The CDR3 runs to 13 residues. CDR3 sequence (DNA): TGTGCCTGGAGTGTAACGGCTAGGACTGAAGCTTTCTTT. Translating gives CAWSVTARTEAFF.

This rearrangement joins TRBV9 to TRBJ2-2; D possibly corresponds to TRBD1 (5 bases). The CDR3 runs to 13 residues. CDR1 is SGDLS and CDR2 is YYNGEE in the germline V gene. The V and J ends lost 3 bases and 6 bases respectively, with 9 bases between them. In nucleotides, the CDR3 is TGTGCCAGCAGCGCCCGGACATCCGGGGAGCTGTTTTTT. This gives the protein CASSARTSGELFF.

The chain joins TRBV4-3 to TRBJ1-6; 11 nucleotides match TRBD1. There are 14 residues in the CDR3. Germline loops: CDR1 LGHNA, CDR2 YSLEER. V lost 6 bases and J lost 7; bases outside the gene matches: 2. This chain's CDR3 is CASRRDRGNSPLHF. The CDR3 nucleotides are TGCGCCAGCAGGAGGGACAGGGGGAATTCACCCCTCCACTTT.

The CDR3 coding sequence is TGTGCCAGCAGTTTAGGGGGAGCCTATGGCTACACCTTC. Translation gives CASSLGGAYGYTF. The rearrangement uses TRBV12-3 or TRBV12-4 and TRBJ1-2; D is unclear. V was pared by 1 base and J by 4 bases, with 7 bases between. The CDR3 length is 13 residues.